One sample yielded the 9 T cell receptor beta chains listed below, sequenced in a study of control samples from healthy donors and cancer patients (dated by TCRdb to 2018 to 2020). The library was generated by the immunoSEQ multiplex PCR assay. TCRdb stores this immuneACCESS table with in-frame sequences only. Part of the clones is absent; in the studies checked, under half of the shortfall reflects unresolved V genes, and no reason is known for the rest. The sample table holds about 100,000 clones, of which around four fifths were seen once. The ten top clones hold 15% to 20% of the sample. The sequenced sample was blood. Every receptor here comes from a man younger than 45 in good health.

V gene TRBV11-2 combines with J gene TRBJ2-3, with D tentatively TRBD1 (5 bases). This CDR3 has 13 amino acids. Trimming cost V 0 bases and J 9 bases, with 10 bases left between them. Per the germline V gene, CDR1 is SGHAT and CDR2 is FQNNGV. CDR3 loop: CASSLDSWGTQYF. The CDR3, as DNA: TGTGCCAGCAGCTTAGATTCTTGGGGCACGCAGTATTTT.

The chain employs TRBV2 and TRBJ2-7; 10 positions agree with TRBD2. The germline V gene encodes CDR1 SNHLY and CDR2 FYNNEI. The V segment lost 4 bases and the J segment 7 bases; nucleotides outside the gene matches: 10. There are 15 residues in the CDR3. In DNA, the CDR3 is TGTGCCAGCAGTGTAAGGGCAAGCGGGGGGGGTGAGCAGTACTTC. This translates into CASSVRASGGGEQYF.

The chain recombines TRBV14 with TRBJ2-2, with D perhaps assigned TRBD1 or TRBD2 (6 bases each). Deletions cut 1 base from V and 8 bases from J, with 20 bases between. Germline V gene sequence: CDR1 SGHDN, CDR2 FVKESK. The length of the CDR3 is 17 residues. CDR3 sequence: CASSQVPGAKGSGELFF. The DNA for the CDR3 is TGTGCCAGCAGCCAAGTCCCGGGGGCCAAGGGGTCAGGGGAGCTGTTTTTT.

This chain connects TRBV5-1 to TRBJ1-2; D is unresolved. Germline CDR1 and CDR2: SGHRS and YFSETQ. The CDR3 sequence is 14 residues long. Trimming took 3 bases from V and 0 from J, leaving 9 bases between them. The CDR3 spells CASSWTDPNYGYTF. For the CDR3, the DNA is TGCGCCAGCAGCTGGACGGATCCTAACTATGGCTACACCTTC.

For the CDR3, the DNA is TGTGCCAGCTCTCCCCAGGGGGACAGGGGTGAAGCTTTCTTT. This translates into CASSPQGDRGEAFF. The chain joins TRBV18 to TRBJ1-1, with TRBD1 matching over 10 bases. The CDR3 is made up of 14 amino acids. CDR1 is KGHSH, CDR2 LQKENI, per germline. V gave up 6 bases and J gave up 7 bases; unmatched junction bases: 8.

V is TRBV5-8 and J is TRBJ2-1; TRBD2 might be the D (5 bases). V lost 0 bases, J lost 3 bases, and 10 bases lay in between. Germline V CDR1 and CDR2: SGHTS, YDEGEE. This CDR3 is 15 amino acids long. The CDR3 DNA follows: TGTGCCAGCAGCTTGGGTGGGCGGGTCTACAATGAGCAGTTCTTC. It codes for CASSLGGRVYNEQFF.

The chain recombines TRBV2 with TRBJ2-5; 7 nucleotides line up with TRBD2. Trimming took 4 bases from V and 2 from J; bases not matched to a gene: 10. Per germline, CDR1 SNHLY and CDR2 FYNNEI. CDR3 size: 16 residues. The CDR3 DNA is TGTGCCAGCAGTGTTTTTCGCGGGGGTCGTCAAGAGACCCAGTACTTC. Translated, it gives CASSVFRGGRQETQYF.

The rearrangement uses TRBV19 and TRBJ1-2; D is unresolved. V lost 1 base to trimming and J lost 5 bases, with 14 bases between them. The germline V gene encodes CDR1 LNHDA and CDR2 SQIVND (reference sequence). The CDR3 is 15 amino acids. The CDR3 reads CASSIGSGYGYGYTF. In nucleotides, the CDR3 is TGTGCCAGTAGTATAGGAAGCGGCTATGGGTATGGCTACACCTTC.

The chain recombines TRBV6-5 with TRBJ2-2; 7 nucleotides match TRBD1. Germline CDR1 reads MNHEY; CDR2 reads SVGAGI. CDR3 length: 14 residues. Losses at the gene ends were 7 bases for V and 7 bases for J; bases not matched to a gene: 9. The CDR3 DNA follows: TGTGCCAGCACCCTGACAGGGAATCGCGGGGAGCTGTTTTTT. This sequence encodes CASTLTGNRGELFF.